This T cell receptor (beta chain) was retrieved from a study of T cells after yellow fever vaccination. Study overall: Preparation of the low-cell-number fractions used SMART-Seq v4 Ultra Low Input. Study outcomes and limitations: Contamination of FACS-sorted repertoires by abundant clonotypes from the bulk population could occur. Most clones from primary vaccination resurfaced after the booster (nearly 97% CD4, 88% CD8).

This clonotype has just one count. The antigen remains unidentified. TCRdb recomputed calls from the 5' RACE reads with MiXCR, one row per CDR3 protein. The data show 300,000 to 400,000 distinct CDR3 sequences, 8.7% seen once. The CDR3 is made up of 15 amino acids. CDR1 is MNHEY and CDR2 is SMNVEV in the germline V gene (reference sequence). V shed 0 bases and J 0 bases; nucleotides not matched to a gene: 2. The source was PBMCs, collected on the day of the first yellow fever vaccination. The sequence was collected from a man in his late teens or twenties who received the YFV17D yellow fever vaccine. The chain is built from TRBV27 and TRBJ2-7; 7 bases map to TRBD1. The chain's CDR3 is CASSLSRTGSYEQYV. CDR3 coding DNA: TGTGCCAGCAGTTTATCCAGGACAGGCTCCTACGAGCAGTACGTC.